This T cell receptor beta chain was recorded in a study of T cell responses to AZD1222 COVID-19 vaccine. Some clones are missing from TCRdb's copy, which holds only in-frame ones; the method was immunoSEQ multiplex PCR. The data hold about 92,000 clones, with more than 75% observed a single time. The germline V gene has CDR1 MDHEN and CDR2 SYDVKM. The CDR3 is 14 residues long. Trimming removed 2 bases from V and 0 bases from J, with 5 bases in between. Whole-study results and caveats: The donor group comprised mostly white British people and more females; the analysis possibly underestimated clonal diversity.

On this clone itself: Its antigen is still unknown.

The rearrangement joins TRBV28 to TRBJ2-1; D is perhaps TRBD2 (5 bases). The receptor's source is an adult in good health. Material: peripheral blood, obtained on day 0 of AZD1222 vaccination. The CDR3 nucleotides are TGTGCCAGCAGTTTACGGGGCTCCTACAATGAGCAGTTCTTC. Its protein product is CASSLRGSYNEQFF.